Below are 23 T cell receptor beta chains sequenced from a single sample in a study of molecular identifiers for immune sequencing clone quantification. Each CDR3 protein gets one entry after TCRdb re-called the PCR reads with MiXCR. The sample has 60,000 to 75,000 distinct CDR3 sequences, around a fifth seen once. The sequenced material came from naive CD8+ T cells from blood, with Jurkat cell RNA spiked in. As to subset: FACS-sorted CD8+CD4-CCR7+CD45RA+ naive T cells. The receptors shown here come from a human donor in good health. Some libraries in this study had Jurkat cell RNA spiked in.

As for this clonotype: One junction end disagrees with the germline gene, perhaps due to a read error. The rearrangement joins TRBV12-3 or TRBV12-4 to TRBJ2-3; D is unresolved. CDR3 size: 14 residues. The CDR3 is CASSLGRVTDTRYF. For the CDR3, the DNA is TGTGCCAGCAGTTTAGGAAGAGTTACAGATACGCGGTATTTT.

Points on this clonotype: Since no conserved phenylalanine or tryptophan closes the CDR3, a read error is the likely cause. Because the CDR3's place on the DNA is in doubt, the DNA is left out and the CDR3 is given as listed by TCRdb. This chain uses TRBV20-1 with TRBJ1-1. The CDR3 totals 19 residues, both ends included. The germline gives CDR1 DFQATT, CDR2 SNEGSKA (reference sequence). This CDR3 reads CSARTGNDGRRFLDTEAFS.

This clonotype has only a few counts. This rearrangement joins TRBV11-3 to TRBJ2-7, with TRBD2 as a possible D gene (6 bases). Germline V lookup: CDR1 SGHNT, CDR2 YENEEA. This CDR3 region has 15 residues. Trimming pared 5 bases from V and 6 bases from J, leaving 20 bases between. The CDR3 region is CASSILGLYEGEQYF. The CDR3 DNA reads as TGTGCCAGCAGCATCCTGGGACTTTACGAGGGCGAGCAGTACTTC.

This clonotype showed up many times. The chain is built from TRBV7-9 and TRBJ2-3; D might be TRBD1 or TRBD2, each matching 5 bases. The V and J ends lost 2 bases and 2 bases respectively, with 17 bases between them. The CDR3 contains 17 residues. The germline CDR1 and CDR2 sequences are SEHNR and FQNEAQ (reference sequence). In nucleotides, the CDR3 is TGTGCCAGCAGCTTATCAGAGTGGGACCAAACCACAGATACGCAGTATTTT. As protein: CASSLSEWDQTTDTQYF.

The table lists this clonotype with many counts. The chain joins TRBV6-5 to TRBJ2-1; no clear D. Germline V gene data show CDR1 as MNHEY and CDR2 as SVGAGI. This CDR3 region has 22 residues. Between the trimmed V and J ends, which lost 0 bases and 0 bases, there was a span of 27 bases. DNA of the CDR3: TGTGCCAGCAGTTACTCGAAGTCCCCGGAACCAGCTCAAATAAGCTCCTACAATGAGCAGTTCTTC. Translating it yields CASSYSKSPEPAQISSYNEQFF.

This clonotype was observed many times. V is TRBV6-6 and J is TRBJ2-2; D is perhaps TRBD2 (5 bases). With 0 bases removed from V and 4 bases from J, the gap between germline ends came to 21 bases. The CDR3 loop spans 19 amino acids. CDR1 is MNHNY and CDR2 is SVGAGI in the germline V gene (reference sequence). CDR3: CASSYSTSRLKAGTGELFF. For the CDR3, the DNA is TGTGCCAGCAGTTACTCAACATCACGGTTAAAGGCGGGCACCGGGGAGCTGTTTTTT.

This clonotype was seen ten or more times. The gene calls are TRBV6-1 and TRBJ2-1; D gene unclear. The germline V gene has CDR1 MNHNS and CDR2 SASEGT. The CDR3 spans 14 residues. Trimming removed 1 base from V and 3 bases from J, with 7 bases in between. The CDR3 region is CASSEEAIYNEQFF. CDR3 DNA sequence: TGTGCCAGCAGTGAAGAAGCTATCTACAATGAGCAGTTCTTC.

This clonotype was counted only a few times. This may stem from a read error, because a much larger clone lies one nucleotide away. This chain joins TRBV6-5 and TRBJ1-1; TRBD1 aligns across 8 bases. This CDR3 has 16 residues. Germline V gives CDR1 MNHEY, CDR2 SVGAGI. V was clipped by 7 bases and J by 6 bases; unmatched bases: 16. Here the CDR3 reads CASTLTTGDGSAEAFF. DNA for the CDR3: TGTGCCAGCACCCTAACGACAGGGGATGGGAGCGCTGAAGCTTTCTTT.

Many counts were recorded for this clonotype. V is TRBV20-1 and J is TRBJ2-1; TRBD2 matches at 7 bases. This CDR3 has 13 amino acids. The germline V gene encodes CDR1 DFQATT and CDR2 SNEGSKA (reference sequence). Trimming took 7 bases from V and 1 from J; bases not matched to a gene: 4. The CDR3: CSVTSDSYNEQFF. The CDR3 DNA reads TGCAGTGTCACTAGCGATTCCTACAATGAGCAGTTCTTC.

This clonotype was picked up many times. This chain's CDR3 is CASKISGIVANEQFF. The CDR3 DNA is TGCGCCAGCAAGATTAGCGGGATAGTAGCGAATGAGCAGTTCTTC. The genes are TRBV5-1 and TRBJ2-1, with 8 bases that match TRBD2. The trim removed 6 bases at V and 7 bases at J, leaving 12 bases unmatched. The CDR3 sequence is 15 residues long. Germline V gene lookup returns CDR1 SGHRS and CDR2 YFSETQ.

For this clonotype: The CDR3 carries no conserved terminal phenylalanine or tryptophan, so it likely arises from a read error. The DNA is omitted, as the CDR3 cannot be located on it reliably, and the CDR3 follows TCRdb's listing. The chain couples TRBV27 to TRBJ1-2; the table's D call of TRBD1 was not tested on the DNA. Germline loops: CDR1 MNHEY, CDR2 SMNVEV (reference sequence). The CDR3 length is 16 residues, termini included. The chain's CDR3 is CASSLTGGLPVHGYAY.

The gene calls are TRBV7-8 and TRBJ2-1; 10 bases agree with TRBD2. The CDR3 spans 17 residues. The junction had 8 bases not matched to a gene; V was cut back by 0 bases and J by 6 bases. Germline lookup yields CDR1 SGHVS and CDR2 FQNEAQ. The CDR3 here is CASSLAPAGGPFNEQFF. CDR3 nucleotides: TGTGCCAGCAGCTTAGCTCCAGCGGGAGGGCCATTCAATGAGCAGTTCTTC. The entire variable domain, with the rest obtained from reference TRBV7-8 and TRBJ2-1, is as follows: GAGVSQSPRYKVAKRGQDVALRCDPISGHVSLFWYQQALGQGPEFLTYFQNEAQLDKSGLPSDRFFAERPEGSVSTLKIQRTQQEDSAVYLCASSLAPAGGPFNEQFFGPGTRLTVL.

This rearrangement joins TRBV6-2 or TRBV6-3 to TRBJ1-2, with a weak D call TRBD1 (6 bases). Trimming took 0 bases from V and 6 from J, leaving 14 bases between them. Germline CDR1 reads MNHEY; CDR2 reads SVGEGT. There are 15 residues in the CDR3. CDR3 in DNA: TGTGCCAGCAGTTACTCCGGCAGGGGAAATAATGGCTACACCTTC. Translated: CASSYSGRGNNGYTF.

The chain combines TRBV4-1 with TRBJ2-7; either TRBD1 or TRBD2 may fit D (5 bases each). The CDR3 loop spans 14 amino acids. Germline V CDR1 and CDR2: MGHRA, YSYEKL. The germline V and J ends were trimmed by 1 base and 3 bases, with 10 bases remaining between them. CDR3 DNA: TGCGCCAGCAGCCAAGCCGAGGGGATCTACGAGCAGTACTTC. Its translation: CASSQAEGIYEQYF.

On this clonotype: At one of its ends the junction is not consistent with the germline gene, which may arise from a read error. The V and J genes are TRBV19 and TRBJ2-1, with D perhaps TRBD2 (6 bases). In germline, CDR1 is LNHDA, CDR2 SQIVND (reference sequence). CDR3 length: 15 residues. The CDR3 loop reads CACSLDGGSYNEQFF. DNA of the CDR3: TGTGCCTGTAGTCTCGACGGGGGCTCCTACAATGAGCAGTTCTTC.

This clonotype has ten or more counts. The DNA of the CDR3 is TGTGCCAGCAGCTACGGGGAGGGGTACGAGCAGTACTTC. It translates to CASSYGEGYEQYF. The chain couples TRBV11-3 to TRBJ2-7; 7 bases fit TRBD2. The CDR3 extends over 13 amino acids. Germline CDR1 SGHNT, CDR2 YENEEA. With V trimmed by 4 bases and J by 4 bases, 4 bases remained unmatched. Full variable domain (remainder filled in from reference TRBV11-3 and TRBJ2-7): EAGVVQSPRYKIIEKKQPVAFWCNPISGHNTLYWYLQNLGQGPELLIRYENEEAVDDSQLPKDRFSAERLKGVDSTLKIQPAELGDSAVYLCASSYGEGYEQYFGPGTRLTVT.

The sample holds many counts of this clonotype. The V gene is TRBV7-9, the J gene TRBJ2-2; the D gene is possibly TRBD1 (5 bases). Trimming took 2 bases from V and 2 from J, leaving 15 bases between them. From germline, CDR1 is SEHNR and CDR2 FQNEAQ (reference sequence). This CDR3 has 17 residues. The CDR3 loop reads CASSLKGEQVNTGELFF. CDR3 nucleotide sequence: TGTGCCAGCAGCTTAAAGGGTGAACAGGTCAACACCGGGGAGCTGTTTTTT.

This clonotype was seen many times. The chain combines TRBV7-9 with TRBJ2-3, with 9 bases identical to TRBD2. The trim removed 2 bases at V and 2 bases at J, leaving 5 bases unmatched. Germline CDR1 and CDR2: SEHNR and FQNEAQ (reference sequence). The CDR3 consists of 16 residues. The CDR3 region has the DNA TGTGCCAGCAGCTTATTAGCGGGAGAAATCACAGATACGCAGTATTTT. It specifies CASSLLAGEITDTQYF.

At least ten counts were recorded for this clonotype. This chain joins TRBV12-3 or TRBV12-4 and TRBJ2-5; a possible D gene is TRBD2 (7 bases). With 4 bases removed from V and 5 bases from J, the gap between germline ends came to 14 bases. This CDR3 comprises 14 residues. The CDR3 protein is CASSWGGAWETQYF. In DNA form, the CDR3 reads TGTGCCAGCAGTTGGGGGGGCGCGTGGGAGACCCAGTACTTC.

This clonotype was found many times. The chain has TRBV12-3 or TRBV12-4 and TRBJ2-2; weak D call: TRBD1 (6 bases). V was shortened by 2 bases and J by 8 bases, with 9 bases between the two germline ends. The CDR3 loop spans 13 amino acids. The CDR3 loop reads CASSLLGAGELFF. CDR3 DNA: TGTGCCAGCAGTTTATTGGGGGCTGGGGAGCTGTTTTTT.

This clonotype has ten or more counts. V and J are TRBV23-1 and TRBJ2-3; TRBD2 aligns across 10 bases. Being an ORF, TRBV23-1 has a function that is uncertain. V lost 3 bases to trimming and J lost 8 bases; unmatched junction nucleotides: 8. This CDR3 region has 15 residues. The CDR3 reads CASSQKREGWGTQYF. The CDR3 nucleotides are TGCGCCAGCAGTCAGAAGCGGGAGGGATGGGGTACGCAGTATTTT.

This clonotype has at least ten counts. The J gene is TRBJ1-1, the V gene TRBV11-3; tentative D call: TRBD1 (6 bases). The germline V gene has CDR1 SGHNT and CDR2 YENEEA. The CDR3 sequence is 17 residues long. V was trimmed by 2 bases and J by 1 base, leaving 17 bases between them. Here the CDR3 DNA reads TGTGCCAGCAGCTTATCGTCCCACAGGGTAAGGAACACTGAAGCTTTCTTT. This gives the protein CASSLSSHRVRNTEAFF. Full variable domain (remainder filled in from reference TRBV11-3 and TRBJ1-1): EAGVVQSPRYKIIEKKQPVAFWCNPISGHNTLYWYLQNLGQGPELLIRYENEEAVDDSQLPKDRFSAERLKGVDSTLKIQPAELGDSAVYLCASSLSSHRVRNTEAFFGQGTRLTVV.

Note on this clonotype: This may come from a read error, since a much larger clone is one base off. The conserved phenylalanine or tryptophan is not found at the CDR3 terminus, so this likely reflects a read error. This chain uses TRBV13 with TRBJ2-2, with D hard to call. Germline CDR1 reads PRHDT; CDR2 reads FYEKMQ (reference sequence). CDR3 length: 14 amino acids. V lost 5 bases to trimming and J lost 4 bases, with 11 bases between them. The CDR3 coding sequence is TGTGCCAGCAGCGTGACTTTTGGCACCGGGGAGCTGTTTTTA. This codes for CASSVTFGTGELFL.